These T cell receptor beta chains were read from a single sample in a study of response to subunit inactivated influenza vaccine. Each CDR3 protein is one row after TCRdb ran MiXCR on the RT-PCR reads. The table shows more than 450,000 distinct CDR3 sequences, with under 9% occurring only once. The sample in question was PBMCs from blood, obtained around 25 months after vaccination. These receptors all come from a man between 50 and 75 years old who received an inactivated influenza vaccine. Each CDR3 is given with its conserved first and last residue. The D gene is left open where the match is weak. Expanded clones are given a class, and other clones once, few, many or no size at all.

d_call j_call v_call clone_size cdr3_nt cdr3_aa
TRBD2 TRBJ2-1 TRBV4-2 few TGTGCCAGCAGCCAGACGGGACTAGCGGGAGGAGGTGAGCAGTTCTTC CASSQTGLAGGGEQFF
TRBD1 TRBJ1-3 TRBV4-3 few TGCGCCAGCAGTGACACAGGGGCTGGAAACACCATATATTTT CASSDTGAGNTIYF
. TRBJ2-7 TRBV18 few TGTGCCAGCTCACCGAACGGGACGAGATCCTACGAGCAGTACTTC CASSPNGTRSYEQYF
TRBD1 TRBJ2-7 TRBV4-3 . TGCGCCAGCAGCCAAGATAGGGACAGTTGTTACTTC CASSQDRDSCYF
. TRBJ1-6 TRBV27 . TGTGCCAGCAGTTTATACATGGTTCAGCTTTCACCCCTCCACTTT CASSLYMVQLSPLHF
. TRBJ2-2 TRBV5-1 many TGCGCCAGCAGCTTGGACAGGGTGAACACCGGGGAGCTGTTTTTT CASSLDRVNTGELFF
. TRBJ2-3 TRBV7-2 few TGTGCCAGCAGCCATAACCGCCCAAGGCAAGATACGCAGTATTTT CASSHNRPRQDTQYF
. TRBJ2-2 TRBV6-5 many TGTGCCAGCAGTTACTCTAGCGCCACCGGGGAGCTGTTTTTT CASSYSSATGELFF
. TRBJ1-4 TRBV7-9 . TGTGCCAGCAGCTTAGCGCAGGGAGAAAAACTGTTTTTT CASSLAQGEKLFF
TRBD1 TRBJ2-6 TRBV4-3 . TGCGCCAGCAGCTTCCGGGACAGGGCCTCTGGGGCCAACGTCCTGACTTTC CASSFRDRASGANVLTF
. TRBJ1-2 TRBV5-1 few TGCGCCAGCAGTCCTCAGACTGGTAACTATGGCTACACCTTC CASSPQTGNYGYTF
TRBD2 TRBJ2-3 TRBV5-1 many TGCGCCAGCAGCTTGGTCGTAGCGGGAGATACGCAGTATTTT CASSLVVAGDTQYF
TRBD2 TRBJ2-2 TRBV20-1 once TGCAGTGCCAGCTTAGCGGGAGGGATCTCGGGGACCGGGGAGCTGTTTTTT CSASLAGGISGTGELFF
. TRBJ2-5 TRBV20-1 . TGCAGTGCTAGACCCCTCGGGGAAGAGACCCAGTACTTC CSARPLGEETQYF
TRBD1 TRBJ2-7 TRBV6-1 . TGTGCCAGCAGACCGAAGGGACAGGCAACGTACGAGCAGTACTTC CASRPKGQATYEQYF
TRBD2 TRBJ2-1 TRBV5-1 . TGCGCCAGCAGCTCCCTTAGCGGGGAGAATGAGCAGTTCTTC CASSSLSGENEQFF
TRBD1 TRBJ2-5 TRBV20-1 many TGCAGTGCTAAACGACAGGGGAGTAGGGAGACCCAGTACTTC CSAKRQGSRETQYF
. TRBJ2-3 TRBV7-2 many TGTGCCAGCAGCCAAGGGGGAGTTGGCACAGATACGCAGTATTTT CASSQGGVGTDTQYF
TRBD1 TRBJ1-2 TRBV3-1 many TGTGCCAGCAGCCAAGAAGAGGGGGCTTGGGGCTACACCTTC CASSQEEGAWGYTF
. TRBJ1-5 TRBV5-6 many TGTGCCAGCAGCTTCGGGGTTCTCAGTCAGCCCCAGCATTTT CASSFGVLSQPQHF
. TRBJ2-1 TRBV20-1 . TGCAGTGCTAGAGATGGGGGGGCAGCGGTGATATACAATGAGCAGTTCTTC CSARDGGAAVIYNEQFF
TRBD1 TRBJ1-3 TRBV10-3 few TGTGCCATCAGTGAGAACAGGGGTGGCACTGGAAACACCATATATTTT CAISENRGGTGNTIYF
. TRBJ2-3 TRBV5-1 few TGCGCCAGCAGCCTGACTACCGGGGATTCAGATACGCAGTATTTT CASSLTTGDSDTQYF
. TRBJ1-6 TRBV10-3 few TGTGCCATCAGTGGGACGGCCGACTATAATTCACCCCTCCACTTT CAISGTADYNSPLHF
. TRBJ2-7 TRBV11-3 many TGTGCCAGCAGCTTGGGAGGGGGAAACTACGAGCAGTACTTC CASSLGGGNYEQYF
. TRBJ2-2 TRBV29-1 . TGCAGCGTTCATGGGTTCGGAGACACCGGGGAGCTGTTTTTT CSVHGFGDTGELFF
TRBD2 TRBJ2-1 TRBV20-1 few TGCAGTGCTAGAGAATTGGCGGGACTAGCGGGATTGGACAATGAGCAGTTCTTC CSARELAGLAGLDNEQFF
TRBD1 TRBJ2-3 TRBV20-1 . TGCAGTGCTAGAGATAGGACAGGTTACACAGATACGCAGTATTTT CSARDRTGYTDTQYF
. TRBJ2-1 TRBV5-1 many TGCGCCAGCAGCTTTTTCGGTGGGGGTCGTTCCTACAATGAGCAGTTCTTC CASSFFGGGRSYNEQFF
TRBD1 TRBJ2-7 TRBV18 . TGTGCCAGCTCACCGCAGATCGGGACAGGAACCTACGAGCAGTACTTC CASSPQIGTGTYEQYF
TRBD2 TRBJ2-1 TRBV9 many TGTGCCAGCAGATTACTAACTAGCGGGGAGGGGAATGAGCAGTTCTTC CASRLLTSGEGNEQFF
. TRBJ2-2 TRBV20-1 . TGCAGTGCTAGAGATCAGCGGAACACTAACCCCGGGGAGCTGTTTTTT CSARDQRNTNPGELFF
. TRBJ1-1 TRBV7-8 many TGTGCCAGCAGACCTTTGGGGGGGATGAACACTGAAGCTTTCTTT CASRPLGGMNTEAFF
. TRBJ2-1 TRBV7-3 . TGTGCCAGCAGCTTAACGAAGCGTACCCTAGGGAGTGAGCAGTTCTTC CASSLTKRTLGSEQFF
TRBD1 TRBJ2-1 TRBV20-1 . TGCAGTGCTAGAACTCACACAGGGGGCAGAACCTACAATGAGCAGTTCTTC CSARTHTGGRTYNEQFF
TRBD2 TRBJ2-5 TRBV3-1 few TGTGCCAGCAGCCAATTTTCTAGCGGGAGAAGAGGAGAGACCCAGTACTTC CASSQFSSGRRGETQYF
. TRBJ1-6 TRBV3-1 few TGTGCCAGCAGCCAAGGGTCTCGGTCACCCCTCCACTTT CASSQGSRSPLHF
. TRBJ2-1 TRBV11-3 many TGTGCCAGCAGCTCCAGTTACGGGGCAGGGGGGTACAATGAGCAGTTCTTC CASSSSYGAGGYNEQFF
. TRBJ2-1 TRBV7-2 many TGTGCCAGCAGCCCTACGGGGGGGACAGTTTACAATGAGCAGTTCTTC CASSPTGGTVYNEQFF
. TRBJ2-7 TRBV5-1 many TGCGCCAGCAGCCAGGGACTGACTACCTACGAGCAGTACTTC CASSQGLTTYEQYF
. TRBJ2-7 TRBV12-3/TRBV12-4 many TGTGCCAGCAGTTCCGGGACCACCTACGAGCAGTACTTC CASSSGTTYEQYF
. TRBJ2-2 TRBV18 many TGTGCCAGCTCACCCACCGGGGAGCTGTTTTTT CASSPTGELFF
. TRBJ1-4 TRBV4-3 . TGCGCCAGCAGCCAAGATGTACAGGGACCCCCCCTGAGGGGGCTGTTTTTT CASSQDVQGPPLRGLFF
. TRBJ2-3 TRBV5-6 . TGTGCCAGCAGCGTCGTGGGTACGCAGTATTTT CASSVVGTQYF
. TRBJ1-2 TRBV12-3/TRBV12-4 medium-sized TGTGCCAGCGCTACCGGGACCAACTATGGCTACACCTTC CASATGTNYGYTF
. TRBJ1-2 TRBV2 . TGTGCCAGCACCATTGGGGCGGCTGGCTACACCTTC CASTIGAAGYTF
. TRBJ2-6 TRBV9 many TGTGCCAGCAGCGTAGGCTCTGGGGCCAACGTCCTGACTTTC CASSVGSGANVLTF